This T cell receptor (beta chain) was observed in a study of T cell repertoires in cytomegalovirus infection. For the study at large: Recently identified HLA-C-restricted CMV epitopes were among the peptides used. In public TCR beta signatures, there were indications of both CMV infection and matching HLA type. Overall study results and limits: Cumulative public TCR beta family frequency identified carriers of CMV plus the relevant HLA. CMV-specific TCR beta clonotypes restricted by HLA-C dominated the ex vivo response.

V lost 2 bases to trimming and J lost 1 base, with 6 bases between them. The germline V gene encodes CDR1 ENHRY and CDR2 SYGVKD. CDR3 length equals 14 residues. A note on this clonotype: Its antigen remains unknown.

MiXCR, applied by TCRdb to the reads, yields one record per CDR3 protein. This table has 750,000 to 900,000 distinct CDR3 sequences, about 29% appearing once. This receptor was obtained from a human donor in good health (CMV status not recorded). Some clones in this sample may be carry-over from other donors' samples. The source was cultured CD8+ T cells from PBMCs, collected from culture after CMV antigen stimulation. The chain is built from TRBV10-3 and TRBJ1-5; D is undetermined. The CDR3: CAISEGSSNQPQHF. As DNA, the CDR3 is TGTGCCATCAGTGAGGGTAGCAGCAATCAGCCCCAGCATTTT.